The 23 T cell receptor beta chains below come from one sample, sequenced in a study of neurological immune-mediated disorders. Each CDR3 protein is one row after TCRdb ran MiXCR on the 5' RACE reads. The sample has over 65,000 distinct CDR3 sequences, 2.5% to 3% seen once. Sequenced: PBMCs. The source is a woman in her twenties or thirties with multiple sclerosis.

Many counts were recorded for this clonotype. This chain connects TRBV5-1 to TRBJ1-1; D not resolved. V was pared by 0 bases and J by 5 bases, with 8 bases between. The length of the CDR3 is 13 residues. Per germline, CDR1 SGHRS and CDR2 YFSETQ. The CDR3 DNA sequence: TGCGCCAGCAGCTTGGCCGGGATGACTGAAGCTTTCTTT. Translated: CASSLAGMTEAFF.

The sample holds many counts of this clonotype. The rearrangement links TRBV15 to TRBJ1-2; D uncertain. The length of the CDR3 is 13 residues. V was pared by 0 bases and J by 4 bases, with 6 bases between. CDR1 is LNHNV and CDR2 is YYDKDF in the germline V gene (reference sequence). CDR3 sequence (DNA): TGTGCCACCAGCAGAGACCGGTCCTATGGCTACACCTTC. Translated, it gives CATSRDRSYGYTF.

The chain uses TRBV5-1 and TRBJ1-2, with a possible D match to TRBD1 (6 bases). The CDR3 loop spans 14 amino acids. Germline assignment: CDR1 SGHRS and CDR2 YFSETQ. The V end lost 3 bases, the J end lost 6 bases, and 15 bases lay between the germline ends. DNA for the CDR3: TGCGCCAGCAGCTCCTGGACAGCCTCGGATGGCTACACCTTC. This codes for CASSSWTASDGYTF.

The rearrangement uses TRBV29-1 and TRBJ2-6, with 10 positions matching TRBD1. V shed 5 bases and J 4 bases; nucleotides not matched to a gene: 8. Per the germline V gene, CDR1 is SQVTM and CDR2 is ANQGSEA. The CDR3 spans 16 residues. CDR3 in DNA: TGCAGCGTTCAGGACAGGGGGACGGGGGGGGCCAACGTCCTGACTTTC. Encoded protein: CSVQDRGTGGANVLTF.

At least ten counts were recorded for this clonotype. The V gene is TRBV7-2, the J gene TRBJ1-1, with unresolved D. This CDR3 is 13 amino acids long. V lost 4 bases to trimming and J lost 6 bases, with 12 bases between them. The germline V gene has CDR1 SGHTA and CDR2 FQGNSA. The CDR3: CASSSRSGPEAFF. Here the CDR3 DNA reads TGTGCCAGCAGCTCCCGCAGTGGCCCTGAAGCTTTCTTT. The full variable domain, its missing parts supplied by reference TRBV7-2 and TRBJ1-1, is GAGVSQSPSNKVTEKGKDVELRCDPISGHTALYWYRQSLGQGLEFLIYFQGNSAPDKSGLPSDRFSAERTGGSVSTLTIQRTQQEDSAVYLCASSSRSGPEAFFGQGTRLTVV.

The table lists this clonotype with many counts. The CDR3 DNA reads TGCAGTGCAGCTACTATAGCGGCAAATGAGCAGTTCTTC. Its translation: CSAATIAANEQFF. The chain is built from TRBV20-1 and TRBJ2-1; D may be TRBD2 (6 bases). The CDR3 has 13 amino acids. Germline assignment: CDR1 DFQATT and CDR2 SNEGSKA (reference sequence). V lost 6 bases to trimming and J lost 7 bases, with 16 bases between them.

In this sample, this clonotype turned up many times. The chain links TRBV5-1 to TRBJ2-1; D is perhaps TRBD1 (5 bases). V lost 0 bases and J lost 8, with 12 bases in between. Per the germline V gene, CDR1 is SGHRS and CDR2 is YFSETQ. CDR3 length: 14 residues. The CDR3 coding sequence is TGCGCCAGCAGCTTGGGACAGCTTGTCGATGAGCAGTTCTTC. Translated, it gives CASSLGQLVDEQFF.

This clonotype was observed many times. This chain connects TRBV20-1 to TRBJ2-7; 10 bases align to TRBD2. Per the germline V gene, CDR1 is DFQATT and CDR2 is SNEGSKA (reference sequence). V dropped 3 bases and J dropped 3; count of bases not matched to a gene: 2. The CDR3 runs to 13 residues. The CDR3 here is CSASRTSGYEQYF. Here the CDR3 DNA reads TGCAGTGCTAGCCGGACTAGCGGCTACGAGCAGTACTTC.

This clonotype was seen ten or more times. The V call is TRBV20-1, the J call TRBJ2-7; D unclear. V lost 3 bases and J lost 13, with 22 bases in between. The CDR3 sequence is 13 residues long. Germline lookup yields CDR1 DFQATT and CDR2 SNEGSKA (reference sequence). The CDR3 here is CSARTPGPPAQYF. CDR3 in DNA: TGCAGTGCTAGGACCCCGGGCCCCCCGGCTCAATACTTC.

Ten or more counts support this clonotype. The chain carries TRBV29-1 and TRBJ2-2; D remains ambiguous. CDR1 and CDR2 (germline): SQVTM, ANQGSEA. V shed 6 bases and J shed 1 base, with 9 bases lying between them. The length of the CDR3 is 13 residues. CDR3 amino acids: CSVVNMNTGELFF. The CDR3 coding sequence is TGCAGCGTCGTAAATATGAACACCGGGGAGCTGTTTTTT.

There are many counts of this clonotype. The chain links TRBV5-8 to TRBJ2-1; 14 nucleotides agree with TRBD2. This CDR3 contains 15 residues. V shed 4 bases and J 9 bases; nucleotides not matched to a gene: 6. Germline-derived CDR1 and CDR2 are SGHTS and YDEGEE. CDR3 bases: TGTGCCAGCAGCCCGGGACTAGCGGGAGATAGTGAGCAGTTCTTC. Protein: CASSPGLAGDSEQFF.

The sample holds many counts of this clonotype. This chain joins TRBV10-3 and TRBJ1-6; D is unresolved. V lost 11 bases, J lost 6 bases, and 17 bases lay in between. CDR1 and CDR2 from the germline V gene are ENHRY and SYGVKD. CDR3 length equals 14 residues. The CDR3 sequence is CASRRDVVNSPLHF. CDR3 nucleotides: TGTGCCTCCCGGAGAGACGTAGTTAATTCACCCCTCCACTTT.

This clonotype was seen at least ten times. V usage is TRBV6-2 or TRBV6-3 and J usage is TRBJ2-2; TRBD1 might be the D (5 bases). This CDR3 region has 14 residues. Germline CDR1 is MNHEY and CDR2 is SVGEGT. V was pared by 6 bases and J by 8 bases, with 16 bases between. DNA for the CDR3: TGTGCCAGCAGGGTAACAGGCGCTGAGGGGGAGCTGTTTTTT. Protein sequence: CASRVTGAEGELFF.

Remarks on this clonotype: A much more abundant neighbour one base away suggests this may be a read error. The CDR3 DNA reads TGTGCCAGCAGTGACCAACAGGGCACCGGGGAGCTGTTTTTT. This codes for CASSDQQGTGELFF. The chain has TRBV12-3 or TRBV12-4 and TRBJ2-2; the D gene is possibly TRBD1 (6 bases). The CDR3 has 14 amino acids. The V end was cut by 5 bases, the J end by 4 bases, with 11 bases between.

This clonotype turned up a few times. V and J are TRBV7-6 and TRBJ2-3, with 8 positions matching TRBD2. This CDR3 contains 16 residues. The trim removed 1 base at V and 4 bases at J, leaving 7 bases unmatched. The germline V gene has CDR1 SGHVS and CDR2 FNYEAQ. In DNA, the CDR3 is TGTGCCAGCAGCTTAGGGACGGCGGGAGGCGCAGATACGCAGTATTTT. Its protein product is CASSLGTAGGADTQYF.

This clonotype was picked up a small number of times. The chain employs TRBV7-8 and TRBJ2-1, with 8 bases that match TRBD2. Germline CDR1 is SGHVS and CDR2 is FQNEAQ. Trimming took 6 bases from V and 4 from J; bases not matched to a gene: 8. The CDR3 is made up of 15 amino acids. This CDR3 is CASRSGREDYNEQFF. The CDR3 DNA follows: TGTGCCAGCAGGTCGGGGCGGGAGGATTACAATGAGCAGTTCTTC. Full variable domain (missing parts from reference TRBV7-8 and TRBJ2-1): GAGVSQSPRYKVAKRGQDVALRCDPISGHVSLFWYQQALGQGPEFLTYFQNEAQLDKSGLPSDRFFAERPEGSVSTLKIQRTQQEDSAVYLCASRSGREDYNEQFFGPGTRLTVL.

This clonotype came up many times. The V call is TRBV25-1, the J call TRBJ2-1, with D maybe TRBD2 (6 bases). Germline CDR1 is MGHDK and CDR2 is SYGVNS. The CDR3 contains 12 residues. V lost 6 bases to trimming and J lost 6 bases, with 9 bases between them. Here the CDR3 reads CASRGTVNEQFF. CDR3 sequence (DNA): TGTGCCAGCAGAGGGACTGTCAATGAGCAGTTCTTC.

This clonotype was observed many times. The chain uses TRBV27 and TRBJ1-4; D unresolved. Between the trimmed V and J ends, which lost 3 bases and 15 bases, there was a span of 17 bases. Looked up from germline, CDR1 is MNHEY and CDR2 is SMNVEV (reference sequence). There are 13 residues in the CDR3. The CDR3 sequence is CASSFNGGPPMFF. The CDR3 bases are TGTGCCAGCAGTTTTAACGGAGGACCCCCAATGTTTTTT.

The sample holds many counts of this clonotype. The CDR3 loop is CASTGVGAHTNTQYF. The CDR3 region has the DNA TGTGCCAGCACAGGTGTCGGTGCGCACACGAATACGCAGTATTTT. The chain has TRBV7-9 and TRBJ2-3; no clear D gene. This CDR3 is 15 amino acids long. Germline V gene lookup returns CDR1 SEHNR and CDR2 FQNEAQ (reference sequence). V lost 7 bases, J lost 7 bases, and 21 bases lay in between.

This clonotype showed up many times. J is TRBJ2-7 and V is TRBV6-2 or TRBV6-3; D gene uncertain. The CDR3 runs to 11 residues. The V and J ends lost 7 bases and 6 bases respectively, with 10 bases between them. The V gene's germline CDR1 is MNHEY and CDR2 SVGEGT. The DNA for the CDR3 is TGTGCCAGCAAAAGCACCCGCGAGCAGTACTTC. Residues: CASKSTREQYF.

In its sample, this clonotype was seen many times. The chain carries TRBV7-2 and TRBJ1-4; D is unresolved. CDR3 length: 12 residues. V lost 5 bases and J 7 bases, leaving 8 bases between the germline ends. Per germline, CDR1 SGHTA and CDR2 FQGNSA. CDR3 DNA: TGTGCCAGCAGCCCGGAGGGTGAAAAACTGTTTTTT. It is translated as CASSPEGEKLFF. Full variable domain (remainder filled in from reference TRBV7-2 and TRBJ1-4): GAGVSQSPSNKVTEKGKDVELRCDPISGHTALYWYRQSLGQGLEFLIYFQGNSAPDKSGLPSDRFSAERTGGSVSTLTIQRTQQEDSAVYLCASSPEGEKLFFGSGTQLSVL.

Many counts were recorded for this clonotype. J is TRBJ1-4 and V is TRBV15, with D maybe TRBD1 (5 bases). Deletions cut 0 bases from V and 3 bases from J, with 8 bases between. The CDR3 consists of 15 residues. Germline V gene data show CDR1 as LNHNV and CDR2 as YYDKDF (reference sequence). CDR3 nucleotide sequence: TGTGCCACCAGCAGAGAAAGGGGAGCTAATGAAAAACTGTTTTTT. The encoded protein is CATSRERGANEKLFF.

This clonotype was counted ten times or more. The chain uses TRBV5-1 and TRBJ2-7; no clear D. The CDR3 runs 11 residues. The V end lost 3 bases, the J end lost 7 bases, and 8 bases lay between the germline ends. Germline CDR1 reads SGHRS; CDR2 reads YFSETQ. CDR3 in amino acids: CASSSIGEQYF. The CDR3 nucleotides are TGCGCCAGCAGCTCCATTGGGGAGCAGTACTTC.